Shown below are 12 T cell receptor beta chains from a single sample sequenced in a study of shared T cell receptors in the human thymus. The repertoire was sequenced with immunoSEQ multiplex PCR; TCRdb's copy has only in-frame clones and lacks some. The repertoire holds roughly 710,000 clones, with roughly 88% as singletons. The same sample was also used in a study of human thymus T cells.

The sequenced sample was thymocytes. The receptors shown here come from a girl under two years old with a congenital heart defect.

The CDR3: CASSLAQGWSSGNTIYF. As DNA, the CDR3 is TGTGCCAGCAGCTTAGCGCAGGGTTGGAGCTCTGGAAACACCATATATTTT. V is TRBV11-2 and J is TRBJ1-3; tentatively, D is TRBD1 (5 bases). CDR3 length equals 17 residues. The germline V and J ends were trimmed by 1 base and 0 bases, with 13 bases remaining between them. The germline V gene has CDR1 SGHAT and CDR2 FQNNGV.

The table lists this clone with a count of one. The chain joins TRBV7-9 to TRBJ1-6; D gene uncertain. Germline CDR1 is SEHNR and CDR2 is FQNEAQ (reference sequence). The CDR3 loop spans 17 amino acids. V lost 2 bases to trimming and J lost 5 bases, with 16 bases between them. The CDR3 reads CASSLIVRLGDNSPLHF. The DNA for the CDR3 is TGTGCCAGCAGCTTAATTGTGAGACTCGGGGATAATTCACCCCTCCACTTT.

The V call is TRBV28, the J call TRBJ2-4; the match to TRBD1 covers 7 bases. Germline trimming cut 3 bases from V and 16 bases from J; bases unmatched to any gene: 15. Germline V CDR1 and CDR2: MDHEN, SYDVKM. The CDR3 covers 14 residues. The CDR3 DNA reads TGTGCCAGCAGTTTTTCCCCGGGACAGCCGTATCCTTACTTC. Translated: CASSFSPGQPYPYF. The full variable domain, its missing parts supplied by reference TRBV28 and TRBJ2-4, is DVKVTQSSRYLVKRTGEKVFLECVQDMDHENMFWYRQDPGLGLRLIYFSYDVKMKEKGDIPEGYSVSREKKERFSLILESASTNQTSMYLCASSFSPGQPYPYFGAGTRLSVL.

The V gene is TRBV5-6, the J gene TRBJ2-3; TRBD2 matches 7 bases. V trimming: 5 bases; J trimming: 3 bases; junction bases outside the gene matches: 6. The CDR3 spans 14 residues. CDR1 and CDR2 (germline): SGHDT, YYEEEE. CDR3 region: CASSREEGTDTQYF. The CDR3 nucleotides read TGTGCCAGCAGTCGGGAGGAGGGAACAGATACGCAGTATTTT.

The chain links TRBV10-3 to TRBJ2-4, with a possible D match to TRBD1 (6 bases). This CDR3 region has 17 residues. Trimming pared 2 bases from V and 3 bases from J, leaving 17 bases between. Germline V lookup: CDR1 ENHRY, CDR2 SYGVKD. Here the CDR3 reads CAISEMQLDRLKNIQYF. CDR3 coding DNA: TGTGCCATCAGTGAGATGCAGTTAGACAGGCTCAAAAACATTCAGTACTTC.

The chain couples TRBV11-2 to TRBJ2-7; TRBD1 aligns across 7 bases. CDR1 is SGHAT and CDR2 is FQNNGV in the germline V gene. This CDR3 region has 15 residues. Trimming took 3 bases from V and 5 from J; bases not matched to a gene: 10. CDR3 DNA sequence: TGTGCCAGCAGCTTCTTCGACAGGGTTATCCACGAGCAGTACTTC. Amino acids: CASSFFDRVIHEQYF.

This clone was seen a handful of times. V gene TRBV5-4 combines with J gene TRBJ2-5; 9 bases map to TRBD1. The CDR3 extends over 18 amino acids. J was trimmed by 2 bases and V by 0 bases; bases with no gene match: 11. The germline CDR1 and CDR2 sequences are SGHNT and YYREEE (reference sequence). This chain's CDR3 is CASSLASGDRVRQETQYF. Here the CDR3 DNA reads TGTGCCAGCAGCTTGGCTTCTGGGGACAGGGTAAGGCAAGAGACCCAGTACTTC. Using reference TRBV5-4 and TRBJ2-5 for the parts outside the CDR3, the full variable domain is ETGVTQSPTHLIKTRGQQVTLRCSSQSGHNTVSWYQQALGQGPQFIFQYYREEENGRGNFPPRFSGLQFPNYSSELNVNALELDDSALYLCASSLASGDRVRQETQYFGPGTRLLVL.

This sequence joins TRBV28 and TRBJ2-1; 8 bases are shared with TRBD2. CDR1 and CDR2 (germline): MDHEN, SYDVKM. Germline trimming cut 7 bases from V and 5 bases from J; bases unmatched to any gene: 13. This CDR3 has 16 amino acids. CDR3 DNA sequence: TGTGCCAGCACACCCAAACGGGGGGGGCCGAACAATGAGCAGTTCTTC. Its protein is CASTPKRGGPNNEQFF.

This clone was observed once. The chain couples TRBV28 to TRBJ2-3, with a weak D call TRBD2 (5 bases). Trimming left V 6 bases short and J 4 bases short, with 23 bases between. CDR3 length: 17 residues. Germline CDR1 and CDR2: MDHEN and SYDVKM. The CDR3 sequence is CASSLNRSRREPDTQYF. The CDR3, as DNA: TGTGCCAGCAGCTTAAATAGGTCCCGTCGGGAACCAGATACGCAGTATTTT. The full variable domain, completed using reference TRBV28 and TRBJ2-3, is DVKVTQSSRYLVKRTGEKVFLECVQDMDHENMFWYRQDPGLGLRLIYFSYDVKMKEKGDIPEGYSVSREKKERFSLILESASTNQTSMYLCASSLNRSRREPDTQYFGPGTRLTVL.

The V gene is TRBV9, the J gene TRBJ1-1; the D is unclear. The CDR3 extends over 14 amino acids. V was shortened by 3 bases and J by 0 bases, with 9 bases between the two germline ends. CDR1 is SGDLS, CDR2 YYNGEE, per germline. Here the CDR3 reads CASSGPRLNTEAFF. The CDR3 bases are TGTGCCAGCAGCGGACCGCGGTTGAACACTGAAGCTTTCTTT.

For this clone: Other DNA sequences in this sample translate to the same CDR3. The V gene is TRBV5-1, the J gene TRBJ2-7; possible D gene TRBD1, 6 bases. The CDR3 covers 14 residues. CDR1 and CDR2 (germline): SGHRS, YFSETQ. V lost 0 bases to trimming and J lost 0 bases, with 7 bases between them. The CDR3: CASSLEGDSYEQYF. CDR3 DNA: TGCGCCAGCAGCTTGGAGGGGGACTCCTACGAGCAGTACTTC.

The chain is built from TRBV5-1 and TRBJ1-4; 12 positions agree with TRBD1. With V trimmed by 4 bases and J by 0 bases, 22 bases remained unmatched. Germline assignment: CDR1 SGHRS and CDR2 YFSETQ. CDR3 length: 23 residues. The CDR3, as DNA: TGCGCCAGCAGCCCAAACCGGGACAGGGGGCGCCGACCCGACATTGCAACTAATGAAAAACTGTTTTTT. Protein: CASSPNRDRGRRPDIATNEKLFF.